One sample yielded the 32 T cell receptor beta chains listed below, sequenced in a study of OX40 agonist ivuxolimab in advanced cancers. Assay: immunoSEQ multiplex PCR; the TCRdb copy retains only in-frame clones and omits some. The sample contains around 27,000 clones, roughly nine tenths of which appear only once. Here the sequenced sample was CD4+ or CD8+ T cells sorted from blood, taken in a trial of the OX40 agonist ivuxolimab. The receptors stem from an adult with an advanced solid tumor such as melanoma, head and neck, liver or kidney cancer.

The chain recombines TRBV19 with TRBJ2-7; the D gene is possibly TRBD2 (6 bases). The CDR3 sequence is 15 residues long. V lost 5 bases and J 0 bases, leaving 14 bases between the germline ends. The germline V gene has CDR1 LNHDA and CDR2 SQIVND (reference sequence). CDR3 sequence (DNA): TGTGCCAGTAGTCTCCGGGACTGGAGCTCCTACGAGCAGTACTTC. Translation gives CASSLRDWSSYEQYF.

The rearrangement links TRBV6-5 to TRBJ1-2; 12 positions agree with TRBD1. The CDR3 is 15 amino acids. From germline, CDR1 is MNHEY and CDR2 SVGAGI. The trim removed 4 bases at V and 3 bases at J, leaving 3 bases unmatched. The CDR3 region is CASSFGTGGDYGYTF. Here the CDR3 DNA reads TGTGCCAGCAGTTTTGGGACAGGGGGCGACTATGGCTACACCTTC.

The J gene is TRBJ2-7, the V gene TRBV27; D gene uncertain. Germline-derived CDR1 and CDR2 are MNHEY and SMNVEV (reference sequence). The CDR3 extends over 14 amino acids. Trimming pared 2 bases from V and 0 bases from J, leaving 8 bases between. CDR3 in amino acids: CASSLNPYSYEQYF. In nucleotides, the CDR3 is TGTGCCAGCAGTTTAAACCCCTACTCCTACGAGCAGTACTTC.

The genes are TRBV11-2 and TRBJ2-1, with D possibly TRBD2 on 5 matching bases. Trimming shortened V by 1 base and J by 0 bases, and 10 bases separated the two germline ends. CDR1 SGHAT and CDR2 FQNNGV come from the germline V gene. The CDR3 contains 16 residues. The CDR3 DNA follows: TGTGCCAGCAGCTTAGGTTCGGGAAGCTCCTACAATGAGCAGTTCTTC. Amino acids: CASSLGSGSSYNEQFF.

V gene TRBV6-5 combines with J gene TRBJ1-2; a weak D match, TRBD1 (6 bases). There are 13 residues in the CDR3. Germline V gene data show CDR1 as MNHEY and CDR2 as SVGAGI. V lost 7 bases and J 12 bases, leaving 21 bases between the germline ends. The CDR3 bases are TGTGCCAGCACCGACGGAGGGGGTGAAGGCGACACCTTC. Translated, it gives CASTDGGGEGDTF.

The chain has TRBV5-6 and TRBJ2-1; TRBD2 aligns across 11 bases. The CDR3 contains 15 residues. Germline V gives CDR1 SGHDT, CDR2 YYEEEE. J gave up 8 bases and V 1 base, and 5 bases lay outside the gene matches. The CDR3 DNA follows: TGTGCCAGCAGCTTGTTAGCGGGAGGGCCCTATGAGCAGTTCTTC. Protein product: CASSLLAGGPYEQFF.

The CDR3, as DNA: TGTGCCAGCAGCTGGGTCAGCAACGAGCAGTACTTC. Amino acid sequence: CASSWVSNEQYF. The chain is built from TRBV5-6 and TRBJ2-7; D is unclear. Germline V gives CDR1 SGHDT, CDR2 YYEEEE. Trimming cost V 3 bases and J 5 bases, with 9 bases left between them. This CDR3 is 12 amino acids long.

In its sample, this clone was seen once. V usage is TRBV19 and J usage is TRBJ2-2; unclear D gene. V was pared by 7 bases and J by 5 bases, with 5 bases between. Per the germline V gene, CDR1 is LNHDA and CDR2 is SQIVND (reference sequence). CDR3 length: 11 amino acids. The CDR3 sequence: CASTTTGELFF. CDR3 coding DNA: TGTGCCAGTACTACGACCGGGGAGCTGTTTTTT. Filled out from reference TRBV19 and TRBJ2-2, the complete variable domain reads DGGITQSPKYLFRKEGQNVTLSCEQNLNHDAMYWYRQDPGQGLRLIYYSQIVNDFQKGDIAEGYSVSREKKESFPLTVTSAQKNPTAFYLCASTTTGELFFGEGSRLTVL.

The chain uses TRBV19 and TRBJ2-7; a possible D gene is TRBD1 (6 bases). Looked up from germline, CDR1 is LNHDA and CDR2 is SQIVND (reference sequence). Trimming pared 6 bases from V and 6 bases from J, leaving 24 bases between. CDR3 size: 16 residues. CDR3 nucleotide sequence: TGTGCCAGTAGCATCGACCTCTTAGGCAGGGGATCCGAGCAGTACTTC. It yields the protein CASSIDLLGRGSEQYF.

The chain combines TRBV5-8 with TRBJ2-2, with 7 bases matching TRBD1. The J segment lost 3 bases and the V segment lost 9 bases, leaving 5 bases of the junction unmatched. In germline, CDR1 is SGHTS, CDR2 YDEGEE. The CDR3 extends over 13 amino acids. For the CDR3, the DNA is TGTGCCAAGCAGGGACAGCACACCGGGGAGCTGTTTTTT. As protein: CAKQGQHTGELFF. The variable domain in full, completed from reference TRBV5-8 and TRBJ2-2, reads EAGVTQSPTHLIKTRGQQATLRCSPISGHTSVYWYQQALGLGLQFLLWYDEGEERNRGNFPPRFSGRQFPNYSSELNVNALELEDSALYLCAKQGQHTGELFFGEGSRLTVL.

The V call is TRBV4-3, the J call TRBJ2-1; 10 nucleotides match TRBD1. In germline, CDR1 is LGHNA, CDR2 YSLEER. Unmatched junction bases numbered 9, after V lost 0 bases and J lost 4 bases. CDR3 length: 18 residues. The chain's CDR3 is CASSQDWEGQGRYNEQFF. The DNA of the CDR3 is TGCGCCAGCAGCCAAGATTGGGAGGGACAGGGGCGTTACAATGAGCAGTTCTTC.

The chain links TRBV19 to TRBJ2-7; D perhaps matches TRBD2 (7 bases). The V gene lost 7 bases and the J gene lost 4 bases, with 14 bases spanning the gap. The CDR3 contains 13 residues. The germline CDR1 and CDR2 sequences are LNHDA and SQIVND (reference sequence). CDR3 sequence reads: CASTGASGYEQYF. DNA for the CDR3: TGTGCCAGTACGGGGGCTAGCGGTTACGAGCAGTACTTC. Complete variable domain (other parts from reference TRBV19 and TRBJ2-7): DGGITQSPKYLFRKEGQNVTLSCEQNLNHDAMYWYRQDPGQGLRLIYYSQIVNDFQKGDIAEGYSVSREKKESFPLTVTSAQKNPTAFYLCASTGASGYEQYFGPGTRLTVT.

This rearrangement joins TRBV5-5 to TRBJ1-3, with D possibly being TRBD1 (5 bases). The CDR3 is 16 amino acids. The V end lost 4 bases, the J end lost 0 bases, and 14 bases lay between the germline ends. Germline V lookup: CDR1 SGHKS, CDR2 YYEKEE (reference sequence). This CDR3 is CASSQTTGGSGNTIYF. CDR3 in DNA: TGTGCCAGCAGCCAAACGACGGGGGGCTCTGGAAACACCATATATTTT.

V usage is TRBV7-9 and J usage is TRBJ2-1; D uncertain. CDR3 size: 15 residues. CDR1 is SEHNR, CDR2 FQNEAQ, per germline (reference sequence). Trimming took off 4 bases at V and 0 bases at J, with 10 bases between the two ends. The CDR3 region is CASSSRLSSYNEQFF. CDR3 DNA sequence: TGTGCCAGCAGCTCTCGACTGAGCTCCTACAATGAGCAGTTCTTC.

The chain couples TRBV6-1 to TRBJ2-7; no firm D call. This CDR3 comprises 12 residues. Germline V gene data show CDR1 as MNHNS and CDR2 as SASEGT. V was cut by 1 base and J by 6 bases, with 7 bases left in between. DNA of the CDR3: TGTGCCAGCAGTGAAGTTGGTCCCGAGCAGTACTTC. Translating it yields CASSEVGPEQYF.

The chain couples TRBV27 to TRBJ1-4; D not certain. Between the trimmed V and J ends, which lost 2 bases and 5 bases, there was a span of 9 bases. The V gene's germline CDR1 is MNHEY and CDR2 SMNVEV (reference sequence). The CDR3 is 14 amino acids. The CDR3 bases are TGTGCCAGCAGTTTAACCAGAGTGAATGAAAAACTGTTTTTT. Its protein is CASSLTRVNEKLFF.

This clone was seen only a few times. The chain has TRBV27 and TRBJ2-5, with TRBD2 identical over 11 bases. The CDR3 totals 15 residues. Germline V CDR1 and CDR2: MNHEY, SMNVEV (reference sequence). J gave up 3 bases and V 3 bases, and 3 bases lay outside the gene matches. The CDR3 is CASSFGTSGKETQYF. The CDR3 region has the DNA TGTGCCAGCAGTTTTGGGACTAGCGGAAAAGAGACCCAGTACTTC.

The CDR3 nucleotides read TGCAGCGTTGAAGATCTACCGAGCTATGGCTACACCTTC. Its protein product is CSVEDLPSYGYTF. This chain joins TRBV29-1 and TRBJ1-2; D unclear. V dropped 0 bases and J dropped 4 bases, with 9 bases sitting between them. CDR3 length: 13 residues. Germline CDR1 reads SQVTM; CDR2 reads ANQGSEA.

The chain joins TRBV9 to TRBJ2-1, with TRBD1 as a possible D gene (5 bases). The CDR3 has 17 residues. Trimming took 0 bases from V and 0 from J, leaving 13 bases between them. The germline CDR1 and CDR2 sequences are SGDLS and YYNGEE. The CDR3 DNA is TGTGCCAGCAGCGTAGATAGTGGGGCGAGCTCCTACAATGAGCAGTTCTTC. It yields the protein CASSVDSGASSYNEQFF.

The chain has TRBV7-9 and TRBJ1-3; D remains unclear. Trimming removed 1 base from V and 2 bases from J, with 6 bases in between. The CDR3 runs 14 residues. Germline V gives CDR1 SEHNR, CDR2 FQNEAQ (reference sequence). CDR3 coding DNA: TGTGCCAGCAGCTTAGGGGGTACTGGAAACACCATATATTTT. This translates into CASSLGGTGNTIYF.

To note about this clone: Additional DNA sequences in this sample encode the identical CDR3. The chain couples TRBV5-1 to TRBJ2-7, with a possible D match to TRBD1 (5 bases). The CDR3 sequence is 15 residues long. Germline V gives CDR1 SGHRS, CDR2 YFSETQ. V was shortened by 0 bases and J by 0 bases, with 10 bases between the two germline ends. The CDR3 protein is CASSLVWGPSYEQYF. As DNA, the CDR3 is TGCGCCAGCAGCTTGGTCTGGGGCCCCTCCTACGAGCAGTACTTC.

The chain joins TRBV2 to TRBJ2-1, with no clear D. The CDR3 totals 13 residues. Trimming took off 6 bases at V and 8 bases at J, with 14 bases between the two ends. Germline lookup yields CDR1 SNHLY and CDR2 FYNNEI. The CDR3 region has the DNA TGTGCCAGCAGAAAATCCCGTGGGGATGAGCAGTTCTTC. Its translation: CASRKSRGDEQFF.

V and J are TRBV27 and TRBJ1-5, with 8 bases matching TRBD1. With V trimmed by 6 bases and J by 0 bases, 1 base remained unmatched. From germline, CDR1 is MNHEY and CDR2 SMNVEV (reference sequence). This CDR3 is 14 amino acids long. CDR3: CASRDRDSNQPQHF. The CDR3 DNA reads as TGTGCCAGCAGGGACAGGGATAGCAATCAGCCCCAGCATTTT.

In its sample, this clone was seen a few times. The chain uses TRBV7-9 and TRBJ1-1; TRBD1 aligns across 9 bases. Germline V gene lookup returns CDR1 SEHNR and CDR2 FQNEAQ (reference sequence). V was pared by 0 bases and J by 5 bases, with 16 bases of the junction left unmatched. This CDR3 has 19 residues. For the CDR3, the DNA is TGTGCCAGCAGCTTAGCGCTTTTAGGACAGGGGTATTGGGGAACTGAAGCTTTCTTT. Protein: CASSLALLGQGYWGTEAFF.

This clone was observed once. V is TRBV7-9 and J is TRBJ1-1; 11 bases are a match to TRBD1. This CDR3 region has 16 residues. V gave up 5 bases and J gave up 4 bases; unmatched junction bases: 9. CDR1 and CDR2 (germline): SEHNR, FQNEAQ (reference sequence). CDR3 nucleotides: TGTGCCAGCAGCCCCGGGACAGGGGGGTATGGCACTGAAGCTTTCTTT. This sequence encodes CASSPGTGGYGTEAFF.

A single count supports this clone. In DNA, the CDR3 is TGTGCCAGCAGCGCCCCCGACAGAGCGATTGAGCAGTACTTC. As protein: CASSAPDRAIEQYF. The V gene is TRBV9, the J gene TRBJ2-7; perhaps TRBD1 as D (5 bases). CDR3 length equals 14 residues. Germline CDR1 SGDLS, CDR2 YYNGEE. Trimming took off 3 bases at V and 7 bases at J, with 17 bases between the two ends.

In its sample, this clone was seen once. The chain has TRBV2 and TRBJ1-2, with 7 bases matching TRBD1. With 6 bases clipped from V and 4 bases from J, the junction kept 8 bases outside the gene matches. The germline V gene encodes CDR1 SNHLY and CDR2 FYNNEI. The CDR3 runs to 14 residues. CDR3: CASRDPGQIYGYTF. The DNA for the CDR3 is TGTGCCAGCAGAGACCCGGGACAGATCTATGGCTACACCTTC.

The rearrangement joins TRBV4-3 to TRBJ2-5; maybe TRBD1 (6 bases). The V gene's germline CDR1 is LGHNA and CDR2 YSLEER. The CDR3 totals 16 residues. Trimming pared 3 bases from V and 4 bases from J, leaving 18 bases between. The CDR3 DNA follows: TGCGCCAGCAGCCAGTCAGGGGACGGGTTGATAGAGACCCAGTACTTC. Amino acids: CASSQSGDGLIETQYF.

The rearrangement uses TRBV4-3 and TRBJ1-1, with 8 bases identical to TRBD1. From germline, CDR1 is LGHNA and CDR2 YSLEER. The CDR3 sequence is 14 residues long. V lost 2 bases to trimming and J lost 3 bases; unmatched junction nucleotides: 2. The CDR3 nucleotides are TGCGCCAGCAGCCAACACAGGGGGGACACTGAAGCTTTCTTT. Residues: CASSQHRGDTEAFF.

The genes are TRBV7-9 and TRBJ2-5, with TRBD2 as a possible D gene (5 bases). With 11 bases removed from V and 5 bases from J, the gap between germline ends came to 24 bases. The CDR3 is 15 amino acids. Germline values: CDR1 SEHNR, CDR2 FQNEAQ (reference sequence). The CDR3 nucleotides are TGTGCCTTGGCTGATCAACGCGGGCTTGAGGAGACCCAGTACTTC. It translates to CALADQRGLEETQYF.

This sequence joins TRBV4-1 and TRBJ2-1, with TRBD2 matching 10 bases. J lost 6 bases, V lost 4 bases, and 9 bases had no gene match. The CDR3 totals 16 residues. CDR1 is MGHRA and CDR2 is YSYEKL in the germline V gene. For the CDR3, the DNA is TGCGCCAGCAGCCGCTGGGCTAGCGGGAGTGGCAATGAGCAGTTCTTC. Translated, it gives CASSRWASGSGNEQFF.

The rearrangement uses TRBV7-9 and TRBJ2-3; 10 nucleotides agree with TRBD2. CDR1 and CDR2 (germline): SEHNR, FQNEAQ (reference sequence). The CDR3 is 16 amino acids. Unmatched junction bases numbered 9, after V lost 5 bases and J lost 4 bases. The CDR3 is CASSPLAGGPPDTQYF. The CDR3 DNA follows: TGTGCCAGCAGCCCTTTAGCGGGAGGCCCCCCAGATACGCAGTATTTT.